These 16 T cell receptor beta chains were all obtained from the same sample, sequenced in a study of persistence of HIV-infected CD4 T cells. Sequencing used immunoSEQ version 4 in survey mode. Using immunoSEQ multiplex PCR, the repertoire was profiled, and TCRdb retains in-frame clones only, with some absent. The sample lists just under 65,000 clones, roughly 75% occurring once. Cells were stimulated with overlapping HIV-1 Gag 15-mer peptides. CD40L/CD69 double-negative CD45RO-high memory CD4+ T cells were collected. The antigens these receptors bind are not known. Sequenced material: CD4+ T cells sorted from PBMCs after approximately 19-hour stimulation, taken from a patient who received antiretroviral therapy. Every receptor here comes from an adult man with HIV who was CMV-seropositive.

V is TRBV14 and J is TRBJ1-2; possibly TRBD1 for D (5 bases). Trimming removed 4 bases from V and 2 bases from J, with 14 bases in between. Per the germline V gene, CDR1 is SGHDN and CDR2 is FVKESK. This CDR3 region has 15 residues. The CDR3 reads CASSLWGGSNYGYTF. CDR3 nucleotides: TGTGCCAGCAGCCTCTGGGGGGGATCAAACTATGGCTACACCTTC.

CDR3 protein: CASSLRDRGSYGYTF. The CDR3 nucleotides read TGTGCCAGCAGCTTAAGGGACAGGGGATCCTATGGCTACACCTTC. The chain is built from TRBV11-2 and TRBJ1-2; 10 positions agree with TRBD1. In germline, CDR1 is SGHAT, CDR2 FQNNGV. J gave up 4 bases and V 2 bases, and 4 bases lay outside the gene matches. The CDR3 runs 15 residues.

The rearrangement joins TRBV6-1 to TRBJ2-1, with unresolved D. This CDR3 comprises 14 residues. Germline lookup yields CDR1 MNHNS and CDR2 SASEGT. V was clipped by 0 bases and J by 9 bases, with 12 bases between them. The DNA of the CDR3 is TGTGCCAGCAGTGAAGCCTGGATGACCGGTGAGCAGTTCTTC. As protein: CASSEAWMTGEQFF.

The chain carries TRBV24-1 and TRBJ2-2; no clear D gene. CDR1 is KGHDR, CDR2 SFDVKD, per germline. The CDR3 has 14 amino acids. Trimming cost V 8 bases and J 1 base, with 10 bases left between them. The chain's CDR3 is CATTRAGNTGELFF. The CDR3 DNA follows: TGTGCCACCACTAGGGCAGGGAACACCGGGGAGCTGTTTTTT.

This clone turned up a few times. J is TRBJ2-2 and V is TRBV3-1 (or the pseudogene TRBV3-2); TRBD1 aligns across 7 bases. V lost 4 bases, J lost 5 bases, and 1 base stayed unmatched. The CDR3 is made up of 13 amino acids. Germline V gene lookup returns CDR1 LGHDT and CDR2 YNNKEL (reference sequence). DNA of the CDR3: TGTGCCAGCAGCCGACAGGGTACCGGGGAGCTGTTTTTT. Amino acids: CASSRQGTGELFF.

The chain joins TRBV15 to TRBJ2-2, with D maybe TRBD1 (6 bases). The germline V gene encodes CDR1 LNHNV and CDR2 YYDKDF (reference sequence). The CDR3 loop spans 14 amino acids. V shed 3 bases and J shed 6 bases, with 11 bases lying between them. CDR3 in DNA: TGTGCCACCAGCAGGGACAGACAGTCCGGGGAGCTGTTTTTT. It translates to CATSRDRQSGELFF.

The chain couples TRBV27 to TRBJ2-3; TRBD2 matches 10 bases. This CDR3 spans 16 amino acids. Germline CDR1 and CDR2: MNHEY and SMNVEV (reference sequence). The junction had 8 bases not matched to a gene; V was cut back by 8 bases and J by 0 bases. DNA of the CDR3: TGTGCCAGCTTCAACCTAGCGGGGGCGAGCACAGATACGCAGTATTTT. Its protein product is CASFNLAGASTDTQYF.

Remarks on this clone: The missing conserved phenylalanine or tryptophan at the end of this CDR3 makes a read error likely. It is unclear where the CDR3 begins or ends on the DNA, so no DNA is shown, and the CDR3 is as TCRdb lists it. The V gene is TRBV7-9, the J gene TRBJ1-3. Germline CDR1 and CDR2: SEHNR and FQNEAQ (reference sequence). The CDR3 sequence runs 13 residues, both termini included. The CDR3 spells CASSQSSALILGV.

The chain combines TRBV6-5 with TRBJ2-7; 7 bases line up with TRBD1. The CDR3 is made up of 13 amino acids. Germline CDR1 reads MNHEY; CDR2 reads SVGAGI. Trimming cost V 2 bases and J 3 bases; bases outside gene matches: 1. The CDR3 here is CASSYRQGYEQYF. The DNA of the CDR3 is TGTGCCAGCAGTTACCGACAGGGCTACGAGCAGTACTTC.

This sequence joins TRBV9 and TRBJ2-2; TRBD1 matches 7 bases. J gave up 0 bases and V 3 bases, and 8 bases lay outside the gene matches. CDR3 length: 17 residues. Germline lookup yields CDR1 SGDLS and CDR2 YYNGEE. CDR3 region: CASSGKKGGSNTGELFF. In DNA, the CDR3 is TGTGCCAGCAGCGGGAAAAAAGGGGGCTCGAACACCGGGGAGCTGTTTTTT.

The V gene is TRBV27, the J gene TRBJ1-5; 8 nucleotides match TRBD1. The germline gives CDR1 MNHEY, CDR2 SMNVEV (reference sequence). The V segment lost 7 bases and the J segment 4 bases; nucleotides outside the gene matches: 9. This CDR3 comprises 15 residues. The CDR3 is CASTNHRGSNQPQHF. The CDR3, as DNA: TGTGCCAGCACCAACCACAGGGGGTCGAATCAGCCCCAGCATTTT.

The chain recombines TRBV3-1 (or the pseudogene TRBV3-2) with TRBJ2-7; TRBD1 agrees at 8 bases. Germline V gene data show CDR1 as LGHDT and CDR2 as YNNKEL (reference sequence). The V gene end was trimmed by 2 bases and the J gene end by 9 bases; junction bases not matched to a gene: 12. The CDR3 spans 15 residues. CDR3 DNA: TGTGCCAGCAGCCAATCCCCGGGACAGGAAACAGGGCAGTACTTC. Residues: CASSQSPGQETGQYF.

The chain has TRBV7-9 and TRBJ1-4, with 12 bases fitting TRBD1. Trimming cost V 7 bases and J 6 bases; bases outside gene matches: 6. This CDR3 spans 15 amino acids. CDR1 and CDR2 from the germline V gene are SEHNR and FQNEAQ (reference sequence). This CDR3 reads CASTQGTGGDEKLFF. CDR3 in DNA: TGTGCCAGCACCCAGGGGACAGGGGGCGATGAAAAACTGTTTTTT.

The rearrangement joins TRBV5-5 to TRBJ1-5; D call uncertain. V dropped 0 bases and J dropped 0 bases, with 7 bases sitting between them. The CDR3 covers 15 residues. CDR1 is SGHKS, CDR2 YYEKEE, per germline (reference sequence). CDR3 DNA sequence: TGTGCCAGCAGCTTGGACGGGTATAGCAATCAGCCCCAGCATTTT. Protein: CASSLDGYSNQPQHF.

CDR3 coding DNA: TGTGCCAGCAGCTTAGAGGGACAGGTTTTCTACGAGCAGTACTTC. This gives the protein CASSLEGQVFYEQYF. The V call is TRBV7-2, the J call TRBJ2-7; TRBD1 matches at 8 bases. Trimming took 1 base from V and 3 from J; bases not matched to a gene: 5. The germline gives CDR1 SGHTA, CDR2 FQGNSA. The length of the CDR3 is 15 residues.

The DNA for the CDR3 is TGTGCCAGCAGTCTGGTTGAGGGTCAGCCCCAGCATTTT. Its protein is CASSLVEGQPQHF. The V and J genes are TRBV6-4 and TRBJ1-5; no clear D gene. Germline V CDR1 and CDR2: MRHNA, SNTAGT. V lost 5 bases and J 6 bases, leaving 11 bases between the germline ends. The length of the CDR3 is 13 residues.